The text below deals with one T cell receptor (beta chain). This sample is part of a study of blood T cell repertoires in COVID-19. As for the study in general: Samples of COVID-19 (acute and convalescent) were obtained from the United States, Italy and Spain.

V shed 5 bases and J shed 4 bases, with 12 bases lying between them. The CDR3 is 14 amino acids. Germline V gene lookup returns CDR1 SGHTA and CDR2 FQGNSA. TCRdb keeps only in-frame clones here, not all; method: immunoSEQ multiplex PCR. Of about 35,000 clones in the sample, about nine tenths were seen once. This chain joins TRBV7-2 and TRBJ1-3; TRBD1 is a possible D gene (6 bases). The sequenced sample was peripheral blood. This TCR was sampled from a man aged 50-59 years with active COVID-19. CDR3 DNA sequence: TGTGCCAGCAGCACAGGGTTGCGGGGAAACACCATATATTTT. Protein sequence: CASSTGLRGNTIYF.